This record covers a single T cell receptor beta chain. Its antigen is not known. Trimming pared 2 bases from V and 0 bases from J, leaving 6 bases between. The CDR3 loop spans 13 amino acids. Germline lookup yields CDR1 SGHRS and CDR2 YFSETQ. Assay used: immunoSEQ multiplex PCR; TCRdb lists only in-frame clones, some missing. Of tens of thousands of clones listed, approximately 81% are singletons. These data are taken from a study of CD4 T cells in relation to SARS-CoV-2 and coronaviruses. Study-wide points: Culture-expanded clones reflect memory recall rather than primary priming during culture.

Source material: naive CD4+ T cells from PBMCs, cultured in vitro. As for subset: naive CD4+ T cells isolated by negative enrichment. The chain is built from TRBV5-1 and TRBJ2-7; D is tentatively TRBD1 or TRBD2 (5 bases each). The source is an adult with COVID-19. Written as DNA, the CDR3 is TGCGCCAGCAGCTTTGGGGGCTCCTACGAGCAGTACTTC. It yields the protein CASSFGGSYEQYF.